Each of the 5 T cell receptor beta chains below was sequenced from the same sample in a study of control samples from healthy donors and cancer patients (dated by TCRdb to the early 2020s). Receptor amplification or capture employed the immunoSEQ multiplex PCR assay. TCRdb obtained this table from immuneACCESS and retained in-frame rearrangements with V and J assigned. These tables miss some clones; where compared with another copy, unresolved V genes account for less than half of the shortfall, and the remainder is unexplained. The sample contains under 130,000 clones, about 89% of them found a single time. The ten biggest clones cover approximately 19% of the sample. Sequencing input: PBMCs. The receptors here all came from a man aged 55 to 69 with lung cancer.

By sample fraction, this clone is medium-sized. V is TRBV3-1 (or the pseudogene TRBV3-2) and J is TRBJ1-4, with 7 positions matching TRBD1. This CDR3 contains 17 residues. Germline trimming cut 4 bases from V and 0 bases from J; bases unmatched to any gene: 8. CDR1 and CDR2 from the germline V gene are LGHDT and YNNKEL (reference sequence). CDR3 sequence: CASSPRGQGATNEKLFF. Here the CDR3 DNA reads TGTGCCAGCAGCCCGAGGGGGCAGGGTGCAACTAATGAAAAACTGTTTTTT.

This chain links TRBV11-2 with TRBJ1-6, with D possibly being TRBD1 (5 bases). The CDR3 totals 15 residues. Deletions cut 5 bases from V and 5 bases from J, with 13 bases between. From germline, CDR1 is SGHAT and CDR2 FQNNGV. The CDR3 spells CASSRGTPDNSPLHF. In nucleotides, the CDR3 is TGTGCCAGCAGCCGAGGGACTCCGGATAATTCACCCCTCCACTTT.

In the case of this clone: Additional DNA sequences in this sample encode the identical CDR3. The chain has TRBV5-6 and TRBJ1-1; TRBD1 is a possible D gene (6 bases). The CDR3 is 17 residues long. With 5 bases removed from V and 2 bases from J, the gap between germline ends came to 22 bases. Germline CDR1 is SGHDT and CDR2 is YYEEEE. The chain's CDR3 is CASRAGTGLWDNTEAFF. In nucleotides, the CDR3 is TGTGCCAGCAGAGCCGGAACAGGGTTGTGGGACAACACTGAAGCTTTCTTT.

The V gene is TRBV7-8, the J gene TRBJ1-2; TRBD1 might be the D (5 bases). Trimming took 1 base from V and 11 from J, leaving 14 bases between them. Germline CDR1 reads SGHVS; CDR2 reads FQNEAQ. This CDR3 has 13 amino acids. CDR3: CASSLEGTLGYTF. CDR3 sequence (DNA): TGTGCCAGCAGCTTAGAGGGGACGTTAGGTTACACCTTC.

The rearrangement uses TRBV6-1 and TRBJ2-7; D uncertain. Germline CDR1 and CDR2: MNHNS and SASEGT. CDR3 length: 14 amino acids. V lost 3 bases and J lost 0, with 9 bases in between. The CDR3 is CASSDGSGSYEQYV. The DNA for the CDR3 is TGTGCCAGCAGTGACGGATCGGGCTCCTACGAGCAGTACGTC.